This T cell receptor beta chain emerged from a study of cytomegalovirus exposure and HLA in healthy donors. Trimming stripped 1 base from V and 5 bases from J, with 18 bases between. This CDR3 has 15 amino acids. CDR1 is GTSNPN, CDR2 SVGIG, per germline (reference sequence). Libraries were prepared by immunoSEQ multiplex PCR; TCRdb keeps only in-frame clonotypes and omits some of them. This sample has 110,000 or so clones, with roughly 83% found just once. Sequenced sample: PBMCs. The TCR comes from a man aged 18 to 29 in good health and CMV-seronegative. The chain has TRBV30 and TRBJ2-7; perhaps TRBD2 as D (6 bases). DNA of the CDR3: TGTGCCTGGAGTGAGGGTCTCGGAGGGGTGGACGAGCAGTACTTC. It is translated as CAWSEGLGGVDEQYF.